This TCR beta chain emerged from a study of blood T cell repertoires in COVID-19 (dated by TCRdb to the early 2020s). For context, the study as a whole: The collaborator samples originated in the United States, Italy and Spain and spanned the acute and convalescent phases of COVID-19. The prospective study material was composed of cDNA or gDNA derived from T cells, B-cell-depleted T cells, or PBMCs. The dataset comprised deeply sampled blood TCRbeta repertoires from subjects exposed to, actively infected with, or recovered from COVID-19. The repertoires were released in a freely available public database intended as a resource for research on the immune response to SARS-CoV-2. Samples were obtained from the ongoing ImmuneRACE study (first 160 participants) and from about 1,300 subjects provided by 6 global collaborators. Nearly every sample came with metadata listing a de-identified subject ID, COVID-19 status, age in years and sex. Where available, HLA class I and class II types were obtained from metadata supplied by the sample provider rather than from assay-based typing. Paper-wide results and their limitations: The quantity of clinical and demographic metadata differed by source and by participant and was supplied without curation.

Whole blood was collected in K2EDTA tubes by collaborating institutions according to the institutions' own protocols. For TCRbeta analysis, collaborators shipped samples in one of three forms: frozen whole blood, isolated PBMCs, or DNA extracted from either of those sample types. A note on this clone: The antigen it binds to is not known. Per-nucleotide qualities are absent, and no much larger clonotype sits a single base away.

The immunoSEQ Assay, a bias-controlled multiplex PCR, was used to amplify TCRbeta CDR3 regions from genomic DNA. In the authors' own workflow: Nucleated cell counts per sample were estimated from amplification of reference gene primers within the assay. Sequence reads were collapsed and filtered to measure the absolute abundance of every unique TCRbeta CDR3 rearrangement. For each sample, productive Simpson clonality was calculated by taking the square root of Simpson's diversity index across productive rearrangements. In its TCRdb copy, this immuneACCESS table keeps in-frame sequences only and misses some clones. Where compared with another copy, unresolved V genes explain less than half of these, and the others have no known cause. V and J calls and clone size are given by that table; D and trimming were obtained from the DNA. In this sample the table shows around 130,000 clones, roughly 78% of which occur a single time. Jointly, the top ten make up around 16% of the sample.

Sequenced input: peripheral blood. The source of this sequence is a man aged 60 to 69 with active or convalescent COVID-19.

CDR3 reads: CASSRPTGGNYEQYF. At the DNA level, the sequence is TGTGCCAGCAGCAGACCGACAGGGGGGAACTACGAGCAGTACTTC. The V and J segments used are TRBV4-2 and TRBJ2-7, with 9 bases matching TRBD1. Germline trimming: 5 bases from V, 3 bases from J; junction bases outside gene matches: 8. Sequences LGHNA (CDR1) and YNFKEQ (CDR2) are obtained from the germline V gene. From its cysteine to its phenylalanine, the CDR3 spans 15 amino acids. The retained sequence is limited to the CDR3, 45 bases, with the frame set at the first base.